These 21 T cell receptor beta chains came from one sample sequenced in a study of Graves' ophthalmopathy and Graves' hyperthyroidism. The study amplified TCR beta CDR3 regions using RNA transcripts. HTBI-primed RT-PCR formed the first round, and a multiplex PCR formed the second. One entry per CDR3 protein results from TCRdb running MiXCR on the multiplex PCR reads. The sample records around 1,000,000 distinct CDR3 sequences, about 35% being singletons. What was sequenced was peripheral blood or thyroid tissue (not recorded which). These TCRs come from an adult man with Graves' hyperthyroidism.

Only a few counts were recorded for this clonotype. This chain connects TRBV28 to TRBJ1-4, with D unclear. The V gene lost 7 bases and the J gene lost 4 bases, with 16 bases spanning the gap. CDR1 is MDHEN and CDR2 is SYDVKM in the germline V gene. This CDR3 region has 15 residues. The CDR3 region is CASTPLGEGNEKLFF. The CDR3 bases are TGTGCCAGCACCCCCCTAGGAGAGGGTAATGAAAAACTGTTTTTT.

V and J are TRBV5-6 and TRBJ1-4; TRBD1 is a possible D gene (6 bases). Germline values: CDR1 SGHDT, CDR2 YYEEEE. V dropped 1 base and J dropped 8 bases, with 15 bases sitting between them. The CDR3 contains 15 residues. The CDR3 DNA is TGTGCCAGCAGCTTGTATGGACAGTCGATGGAAAAACTGTTTTTT. It yields the protein CASSLYGQSMEKLFF.

The rearrangement uses TRBV20-1 and TRBJ2-2; 7 bases are a match to TRBD1. CDR3 length: 15 amino acids. Per germline, CDR1 DFQATT and CDR2 SNEGSKA (reference sequence). J gave up 4 bases and V 6 bases, and 11 bases lay outside the gene matches. CDR3 DNA: TGCAGTGCGGAAAGTCCGGGACAGCCCACCGGGGAGCTGTTTTTT. The encoded protein is CSAESPGQPTGELFF.

This clonotype was observed many times. The chain couples TRBV6-5 to TRBJ1-5; 9 nucleotides agree with TRBD1. Germline CDR1 MNHEY, CDR2 SVGAGI. Trimming at V came to 5 bases and at J to 7 bases, leaving 6 bases not matched to a gene. CDR3 length: 14 residues. In DNA form, the CDR3 reads TGTGCCAGCAGTGTACAGGGGGCATACCAGCCCCAGCATTTT. Translated: CASSVQGAYQPQHF.

This clonotype was counted ten times or more. V and J are TRBV11-3 and TRBJ2-5; TRBD2 might be the D (6 bases). CDR1 and CDR2 from the germline V gene are SGHNT and YENEEA. V shed 3 bases and J shed 5 bases, with 13 bases lying between them. The CDR3 contains 14 residues. Here the CDR3 reads CASSFSGPPETQYF. The CDR3 nucleotides are TGTGCCAGCAGCTTTAGCGGTCCGCCGGAGACCCAGTACTTC.

This clonotype was recorded many times. The chain is built from TRBV20-1 and TRBJ1-5; D uncertain. V gave up 5 bases and J gave up 6 bases, with 2 bases separating them. The CDR3 has 9 residues. Per germline, CDR1 DFQATT and CDR2 SNEGSKA (reference sequence). The CDR3 nucleotides read TGCAGTGCTCGTCAGCCCCAGCATTTT. Protein: CSARQPQHF.

The chain carries TRBV2 and TRBJ1-6, with a tentative D call TRBD1 (5 bases). This CDR3 spans 18 amino acids. The V and J ends lost 5 bases and 0 bases respectively, with 17 bases between them. CDR1 and CDR2 (germline): SNHLY, FYNNEI. The DNA of the CDR3 is TGTGCCAGCAGTTACTCGGGGCAGGCAAGCTCCTATAATTCACCCCTCCACTTT. It encodes CASSYSGQASSYNSPLHF.

This clonotype was detected only a few times. J is TRBJ2-6 and V is TRBV9, with D possibly being TRBD2 (5 bases). Between the trimmed V and J ends, which lost 3 bases and 2 bases, there was a span of 6 bases. Germline CDR1 and CDR2: SGDLS and YYNGEE. CDR3 length equals 14 residues. Here the CDR3 reads CASSGRTGANVLTF. As DNA, the CDR3 is TGTGCCAGCAGCGGGAGGACTGGGGCCAACGTCCTGACTTTC.

At least ten counts were recorded for this clonotype. The chain combines TRBV24-1 with TRBJ2-2; 7 positions agree with TRBD1. Germline-derived CDR1 and CDR2 are KGHDR and SFDVKD. J gave up 7 bases and V 4 bases, and 11 bases lay outside the gene matches. The CDR3 loop spans 16 amino acids. The CDR3 region has the DNA TGTGCCACCAGTGACCCGATGGACAGGAAAAACGGGGAGCTGTTTTTT. This sequence encodes CATSDPMDRKNGELFF.

The chain combines TRBV2 with TRBJ2-3; tentatively, D is TRBD2 (5 bases). Trimming cost V 7 bases and J 6 bases, with 14 bases left between them. The germline CDR1 and CDR2 sequences are SNHLY and FYNNEI. CDR3 size: 13 residues. CDR3 sequence (DNA): TGTGCCAGCATCGGAGAGGGTCGGGATACGCAGTATTTT. Its protein product is CASIGEGRDTQYF.

This clonotype was picked up many times. The chain links TRBV12-3 or TRBV12-4 to TRBJ2-7, with D uncertain. V lost 5 bases and J 6 bases, leaving 17 bases between the germline ends. This CDR3 contains 14 residues. The CDR3 reads CASSAEVRVTEQYF. CDR3 in DNA: TGTGCCAGCAGTGCCGAAGTGCGAGTAACCGAGCAGTACTTC.

This sequence joins TRBV7-3 and TRBJ2-7; possible D gene TRBD2, 6 bases. V shed 11 bases and J shed 2 bases, with 16 bases lying between them. This CDR3 spans 13 amino acids. Per germline, CDR1 SGHTA and CDR2 FQGTGA. The chain's CDR3 is CAAAGTGAYEQYF. In nucleotides, the CDR3 is TGTGCCGCAGCAGGGACGGGAGCCTACGAGCAGTACTTC.

The CDR3 coding sequence is TGTGCCACTAAAGCCGGGACAATGAACACTGAAGCTTTCTTT. It specifies CATKAGTMNTEAFF. The rearrangement uses TRBV15 and TRBJ1-1; D is possibly TRBD1 (6 bases). The V gene lost 9 bases and the J gene lost 0 bases, with 14 bases spanning the gap. This CDR3 comprises 14 residues. Per the germline V gene, CDR1 is LNHNV and CDR2 is YYDKDF (reference sequence).

This clonotype occurred many times. The CDR3 loop is CASSGSWGAQETQYF. The CDR3 region has the DNA TGCGCCAGCAGCGGCTCCTGGGGGGCACAAGAGACCCAGTACTTC. V is TRBV5-1 and J is TRBJ2-5; D assignment may be TRBD1 or TRBD2 (6 bases each). From germline, CDR1 is SGHRS and CDR2 YFSETQ. The CDR3 is made up of 15 amino acids. V lost 4 bases and J 2 bases, leaving 15 bases between the germline ends.

With respect to this clonotype: This may arise from a read error, as a much more abundant clone is one base away. The chain combines TRBV9 with TRBJ1-1, with 9 bases that match TRBD1. CDR1 and CDR2 (germline): SGDLS, YYNGEE. With 4 bases clipped from V and 6 bases from J, the junction kept 10 bases outside the gene matches. CDR3 size: 15 residues. The CDR3 nucleotides read TGTGCCAGCAGCAAGATACAGGGGGCCAACGCTGAAGCTTTCTTT. It is translated as CASSKIQGANAEAFF.

V usage is TRBV7-9 and J usage is TRBJ1-4, with D perhaps matching TRBD1 (5 bases). Germline assignment: CDR1 SEHNR and CDR2 FQNEAQ (reference sequence). The germline V and J ends were trimmed by 3 bases and 0 bases, with 5 bases remaining between them. CDR3 length equals 14 residues. The CDR3: CASSFRATNEKLFF. The CDR3 DNA reads as TGTGCCAGCAGCTTCAGGGCAACTAATGAAAAACTGTTTTTT.

This chain uses TRBV20-1 with TRBJ2-7; D might be TRBD1 or TRBD2, each matching 7 bases. This CDR3 has 16 amino acids. Per germline, CDR1 DFQATT and CDR2 SNEGSKA (reference sequence). V was trimmed by 1 base and J by 3 bases, leaving 19 bases between them. In DNA, the CDR3 is TGCAGTGCTAGAGGGGGAGGGGGCGTAGAGGGCTACGAGCAGTACTTC. Protein: CSARGGGGVEGYEQYF.

This clonotype was counted many times. The chain is built from TRBV10-3 and TRBJ1-1, with D hard to call. This CDR3 region has 14 residues. V lost 2 bases and J 4 bases, leaving 11 bases between the germline ends. Germline V gene data show CDR1 as ENHRY and CDR2 as SYGVKD. The CDR3, as DNA: TGTGCCATCAGTGAGGAAGGGAGCAGCACTGAAGCTTTCTTT. This codes for CAISEEGSSTEAFF.

This clonotype was detected ten times or more. The chain couples TRBV20-1 to TRBJ1-5; 7 bases fit TRBD1. This CDR3 has 15 residues. Per the germline V gene, CDR1 is DFQATT and CDR2 is SNEGSKA (reference sequence). V shed 6 bases and J 4 bases; nucleotides not matched to a gene: 12. In DNA, the CDR3 is TGCAGTGCCCCCCAGACAGGGAACCTGAATCAGCCCCAGCATTTT. It is translated as CSAPQTGNLNQPQHF.

The chain joins TRBV7-2 to TRBJ2-5, with D maybe TRBD2 (7 bases). There are 15 residues in the CDR3. Trimming removed 6 bases from V and 2 bases from J, with 16 bases in between. Germline CDR1 is SGHTA and CDR2 is FQGNSA. The CDR3 coding sequence is TGTGCCAGCAGTTACGGGGGGACAAGACAAGAGACCCAGTACTTC. Amino acids: CASSYGGTRQETQYF.

Written as DNA, the CDR3 is TGTGCCAGCAGCCAGAACAGGGGCACTAATGAAAAACTGTTTTTT. It translates to CASSQNRGTNEKLFF. V usage is TRBV7-2 and J usage is TRBJ1-4; 7 bases are shared with TRBD1. Looked up from germline, CDR1 is SGHTA and CDR2 is FQGNSA. CDR3 size: 15 residues. V dropped 5 bases and J dropped 2; count of bases not matched to a gene: 5.